This TCR beta chain was retrieved from a study of T cell clonality in common variable immunodeficiency. Findings and caveats of the study: TCRbeta clonality was increased in CVID versus healthy controls.

This clone was recorded at least ten times. Its target is not known. The read terminates 3 residues before the CDR3 end, so the remaining end is supplied by the germline J gene. Data came from immunoSEQ multiplex PCR; TCRdb stores just in-frame clones and leaves some out. The profile covers 35,000 to 55,000 clones, none occurring a single time. Germline V gene lookup returns CDR1 LNHDA and CDR2 SQIVND (reference sequence). With 4 bases clipped from V and 8 bases from J, the junction kept 7 bases outside the gene matches. The length of the CDR3 is 14 residues. Sequenced material: peripheral blood mononuclear cells. The clonotype was recovered from a person aged 18 to 75 in good health. The chain employs TRBV19 and TRBJ2-1, with 8 positions matching TRBD2. Incomplete CDR3 DNA: TGTGCCAGTAGTAACCAGCGGGAGAGGGATGAG. This encodes CASSNQRERDE. The CDR3 reads in full as CASSNQRERDEQFF. Full variable domain (outside the CDR3, taken from reference TRBV19 and TRBJ2-1): DGGITQSPKYLFRKEGQNVTLSCEQNLNHDAMYWYRQDPGQGLRLIYYSQIVNDFQKGDIAEGYSVSREKKESFPLTVTSAQKNPTAFYLCASSNQRERDEQFFGPGTRLTVL.